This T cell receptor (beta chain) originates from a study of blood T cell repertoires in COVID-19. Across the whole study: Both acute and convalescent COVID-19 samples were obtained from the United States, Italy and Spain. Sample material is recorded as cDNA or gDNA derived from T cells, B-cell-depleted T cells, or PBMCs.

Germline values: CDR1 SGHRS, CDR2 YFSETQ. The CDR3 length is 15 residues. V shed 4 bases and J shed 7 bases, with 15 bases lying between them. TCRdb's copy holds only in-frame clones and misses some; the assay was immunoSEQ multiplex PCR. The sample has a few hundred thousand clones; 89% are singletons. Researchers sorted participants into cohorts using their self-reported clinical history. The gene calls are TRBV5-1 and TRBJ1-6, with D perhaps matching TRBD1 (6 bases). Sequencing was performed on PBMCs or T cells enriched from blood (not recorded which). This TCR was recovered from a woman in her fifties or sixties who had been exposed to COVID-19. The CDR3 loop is CASSAPGTNNSPLHF. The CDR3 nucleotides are TGCGCCAGCAGCGCACCCGGGACAAACAATTCACCCCTCCACTTT.